This T cell receptor beta chain was retrieved from a study of CD8 T cells in ankylosing spondylitis. Study observations and caveats: Reportedly, significant enrichment of disease-linked clones occurred in matched ankylosing spondylitis synovial fluid. A TCR beta motif of 7 to 9 highly homologous variants seemed to mark ankylosing spondylitis blood. Clones linked with disease were CD8+ and fairly uncommon in the peripheral blood.

Quantitative 5'-RACE with molecular barcodes produced the TCR beta libraries. A single record per CDR3 protein comes from TCRdb applying MiXCR to the 5' RACE reads. This table has 40,000 or so distinct CDR3 sequences, under 13% appearing once. This clonotype occurred many times. Antigen specificity is unknown. This sequence was found in a male donor with ankylosing spondylitis or in good health (not recorded which). Specimen: blood, either unsorted or a sorted T cell fraction (not recorded which).

The CDR3 DNA is TGCAGTGCTGGACAGGGGGGTTTCGGCAATCAGCCCCAGCATTTT. Amino acid sequence: CSAGQGGFGNQPQHF. The V call is TRBV20-1, the J call TRBJ1-5; 10 nucleotides match TRBD1. V shed 5 bases and J 2 bases; nucleotides not matched to a gene: 6. This CDR3 region has 15 residues. Germline V lookup: CDR1 DFQATT, CDR2 SNEGSKA (reference sequence).